This T cell receptor (beta chain) was identified during a study of OX40 agonist ivuxolimab in advanced cancers. Concerning the study at large: Ivuxolimab, which targeted the costimulatory receptor OX40 (CD134), was an agonistic, fully human IgG2 monoclonal antibody. Intravenous ivuxolimab was administered to patients every 2 weeks at six dose levels: 0.01, 0.1, 0.3, 1.5, 3 and 10 mg/kg. Among the 52 dose-escalation patients, around 19 had hepatocellular carcinoma, 15 or so melanoma, 9 renal cell carcinoma and 9 head and neck cancer. The dose-escalation cohort was roughly 83% male with a mean age of about 60 years, ranging from roughly 20 to 80. Prior anti-PD-1, anti-PD-L1 or anti-CTLA-4 therapy was permitted, and checkpoint inhibitors had been received by about two fifths of dose-escalation patients. Partial responses were achieved by three dose-escalation patients, of whom one had hepatocellular carcinoma and two had cutaneous melanoma. The point of sequencing TCRbeta in the periphery was to test whether ivuxolimab changed TCR sequence diversity and drove clonal T-cell expansion. The monotherapy dose-escalation portion (N ≈ 56 patients) of the phase I ivuxolimab trial is reported in the paper. The study at large found these results: Low levels of normalized T-cell clonal expansion were also seen in some patients who did not respond. At doses of 0.1 to 3.0 mg/kg, clonal expansion of both CD4+ and CD8+ T cells in blood was seen between baseline and week 6. Antigen specificity was not determined for the clonally expanded peripheral T cells. After ivuxolimab, CD8+ T cells had more expanded clones than CD4+ T cells on average. Partial responders in the 0.1-3.0 mg/kg groups had among the lowest normalized peripheral clonal expansion, especially among CD8+ T cells.

Genomic DNA was isolated from the sorted cells so that the TCRbeta CDR3 region could be sequenced. TCRbeta CDR3 regions were sequenced using the immunoSEQ Assay. As stored in TCRdb, this immuneACCESS dataset retains in-frame rearrangements with V and J assigned. A fraction of the clones does not appear; measured against another copy, unresolved V genes explain less than half of the discrepancy, and the remainder lacks a known reason. A total of some 80,000 clones appear in this sample, roughly 88% of them only once. Around 7% of the sample lies in the top ten. Patients with a history of autoimmune disease or receiving systemic immunosuppression were excluded from the trial. Peripheral blood for TCR sequencing was collected from all dose cohorts at baseline, on cycle 4 day 1, and on cycle 7 day 1. The samples were taken from a phase I, first-in-human, multicenter, open-label dose-escalation trial of ivuxolimab. Adults with locally advanced or metastatic melanoma, renal cell carcinoma, hepatocellular carcinoma or head and neck squamous cell carcinoma were enrolled in the trial. CD4+ and CD8+ T cells were sorted separately from peripheral blood before TCR sequencing.

Trimming takes 3 bases from V and 0 bases from J, and the germline ends sit 18 bases apart. The germline V gene (reference sequence) gives CDR1 as GTSNPN and CDR2 as SVGIG. Inclusive of the bounding cysteine and phenylalanine, the CDR3 is 18 residues long. CDR3 DNA only is kept here, 54 bases in frame from base 1. In regard to this clone: The antigen it recognizes is unknown. Base quality data are lacking; no much larger clone is found one base away.

Specimen: CD4+ or CD8+ T cells sorted from blood, collected in a trial of the OX40 agonist ivuxolimab. The rearrangement joined TRBV30 to TRBJ2-6; the D assignment is uncertain and may be TRBD1 or TRBD2, with 5 bases supporting each. This receptor was taken from an adult with an advanced solid tumor such as melanoma, head and neck, liver or kidney cancer. The DNA sequence is TGTGCCTGGAGACATTACCTCGGGGCGTTCTCTGGGGCCAACGTCCTGACTTTC. This codes for CAWRHYLGAFSGANVLTF.